A selection of T cell receptor beta chains follows, all from one sample in a study of OX40 agonist ivuxolimab in advanced cancers. Profiled with immunoSEQ multiplex PCR; TCRdb holds only in-frame clones, not every one. The sample includes about 45,000 clones, approximately 91% seen only once; the top ten take about 19%. Sequences were derived from CD4+ or CD8+ T cells sorted from blood, sampled in a trial of the OX40 agonist ivuxolimab. Receptor source: an adult with an advanced solid tumor such as melanoma, head and neck, liver or kidney cancer. Each CDR3 is given with its conserved first and last residue. Fields, in order: V gene, D gene, clone size, J gene, CDR3 DNA, CDR3 protein. The D gene is left open where the match is weak. Only part of the rows carry a size: once, few, many, or a class if the clone is expanded.

v_call: TRBV9
d_call: -
clone_size: -
j_call: TRBJ2-7
cdr3_nt: TGTGCCAGCAGTTTGGAGGGGAGTGGTCCCTACGAGCAGTACTTC
cdr3_aa: CASSLEGSGPYEQYF

v_call: TRBV9
d_call: TRBD1
clone_size: -
j_call: TRBJ1-5
cdr3_nt: TGTGCCAGCAGCGGACAGGGGACTCAGCCCCAGCATTTT
cdr3_aa: CASSGQGTQPQHF

v_call: TRBV7-8
d_call: -
clone_size: -
j_call: TRBJ1-3
cdr3_nt: TGTGCCAGCAGCTCACTCGGATATGGAAACACCATATATTTT
cdr3_aa: CASSSLGYGNTIYF

v_call: TRBV5-4
d_call: TRBD2
clone_size: -
j_call: TRBJ2-7
cdr3_nt: TGTGCCAGCAGCTTGGCGCTGGGACTAGCGGGAGGCGAGCAGTACTTC
cdr3_aa: CASSLALGLAGGEQYF

v_call: TRBV27
d_call: -
clone_size: once
j_call: TRBJ2-1
cdr3_nt: TGTGCCAGCATCCCGTCCTTATTGAGTACCTACAATGAGCAGTTCTTC
cdr3_aa: CASIPSLLSTYNEQFF

v_call: TRBV19
d_call: -
clone_size: -
j_call: TRBJ2-7
cdr3_nt: TGTGCCAGTAGTAAGGCAGGGCTCTACGAGCAGTACTTC
cdr3_aa: CASSKAGLYEQYF

v_call: TRBV5-4
d_call: -
clone_size: -
j_call: TRBJ1-1
cdr3_nt: TGTGCCAGCAGCGTACAGGGAATGAGGACTGAAGCTTTCTTT
cdr3_aa: CASSVQGMRTEAFF

v_call: TRBV12-5
d_call: TRBD1
clone_size: once
j_call: TRBJ2-7
cdr3_nt: TGTGCTAGTGGTTTGGACCGCTCCATGACCGGGACAGGGAATTGTTACGAGCAGTACTTC
cdr3_aa: CASGLDRSMTGTGNCYEQYF

v_call: TRBV23-1
d_call: -
clone_size: -
j_call: TRBJ1-5
cdr3_nt: TGCGCCAGCAGTCAATCATCCCGGCGGGGAGTCAATCAGCCCCAGCATTTT
cdr3_aa: CASSQSSRRGVNQPQHF

v_call: TRBV18
d_call: TRBD1
clone_size: once
j_call: TRBJ1-2
cdr3_nt: TGTGCCAGCTCACCTCAAGACAGGGTGGATGGCTACACCTTC
cdr3_aa: CASSPQDRVDGYTF